Listed below are T cell receptor beta chains from one sample, sequenced in a study of beta chain features in type 1 diabetes. Using immunoSEQ multiplex PCR, the repertoire was profiled, and TCRdb retains in-frame clones only, with some absent. There are 250,000 or so clones in the sample; 27% occur only once, and more than 3% lies in the top ten. Sequenced: central memory CD4+ T cells from blood. The receptors stem from a man aged 25-45 years in good health. Each CDR3 is given without its conserved first and last residue.

v_call: TRBV15; j_call: TRBJ1-4; cdr3_aa: ATGGQGYEKLF
v_call: TRBV30; j_call: -; cdr3_aa: AWSVVLYEQY
v_call: TRBV7-9; j_call: TRBJ2-5; cdr3_aa: ASSWRVQETQY
v_call: TRBV5-1; j_call: TRBJ2-1; cdr3_aa: ASSLVLQGNNEQF
v_call: TRBV9; j_call: TRBJ1-1; cdr3_aa: ASSSQGGTEAF
v_call: TRBV11-2; j_call: TRBJ2-3; cdr3_aa: ASSLGSGDTQY
v_call: TRBV7-2; j_call: TRBJ2-3; cdr3_aa: ASSSSLAGATDTQY
v_call: TRBV28; j_call: TRBJ2-3; cdr3_aa: ASSFRTSGRTDTQY
v_call: TRBV7-7; j_call: TRBJ2-3; cdr3_aa: ASSLGLPSTDTQY
v_call: TRBV28; j_call: TRBJ2-7; cdr3_aa: ASSLIGGISD
v_call: TRBV4-1; j_call: TRBJ2-1; cdr3_aa: ASSQEGGNSEQF
v_call: TRBV7-8; j_call: TRBJ2-7; cdr3_aa: ASSLRPGLAAYEQY
v_call: TRBV7-2; j_call: TRBJ2-1; cdr3_aa: ASSSSRGGEQF
v_call: TRBV20-1; j_call: TRBJ2-5; cdr3_aa: SAYGGYGQY
v_call: TRBV5-1; j_call: TRBJ2-7; cdr3_aa: ASADRLSSYEQY
v_call: TRBV25-1; j_call: TRBJ1-6; cdr3_aa: ASRPGGYNSPLH
v_call: TRBV29-1; j_call: TRBJ2-1; cdr3_aa: SVGAGLRNEQF
v_call: TRBV29-1; j_call: TRBJ2-5; cdr3_aa: SVEVWGALKTQY
v_call: TRBV18; j_call: TRBJ2-7; cdr3_aa: ASSPAGTYEQY
v_call: TRBV19; j_call: TRBJ2-1; cdr3_aa: ASSTPQWGSFSSYNEQF
v_call: TRBV5-1; j_call: TRBJ2-2; cdr3_aa: ASSLAQGGELF
v_call: TRBV12-5; j_call: TRBJ2-7; cdr3_aa: ASGLVNGYEQY
v_call: TRBV14; j_call: TRBJ2-4; cdr3_aa: ASSQESGGANIQY
v_call: TRBV10-2; j_call: TRBJ2-3; cdr3_aa: ASRNRGRTDTQY
v_call: TRBV4-3; j_call: TRBJ2-2; cdr3_aa: ASSQVRGQPTRTGELF
v_call: TRBV18; j_call: TRBJ2-7; cdr3_aa: ASSPPGTTYEQY
v_call: TRBV2; j_call: TRBJ2-2; cdr3_aa: ASHFTANTGELF
v_call: TRBV5-4; j_call: TRBJ2-3; cdr3_aa: ASAASGRSSTDTQY
v_call: TRBV7-2; j_call: TRBJ2-3; cdr3_aa: ASSLAGTHTDTQY
v_call: TRBV4-3; j_call: TRBJ2-1; cdr3_aa: ASSPLAGGNNEQF
v_call: TRBV7-2; j_call: TRBJ2-5; cdr3_aa: ASSSRLAGGQETQY
v_call: TRBV5-1; j_call: TRBJ1-1; cdr3_aa: ASSTYGQNTEAF
v_call: TRBV7-9; j_call: TRBJ2-3; cdr3_aa: ASSLGQGLGTDTQY
v_call: TRBV6-5; j_call: TRBJ2-7; cdr3_aa: ASSYSQGRTYEQY
v_call: TRBV15; j_call: TRBJ1-5; cdr3_aa: ATSREDRANQPQH
v_call: TRBV4-1; j_call: TRBJ2-5; cdr3_aa: ASSQIRQGHQETQY
v_call: TRBV30; j_call: TRBJ2-5; cdr3_aa: AWSVRGETQY
v_call: TRBV27; j_call: TRBJ2-3; cdr3_aa: ASTRTGLSTDTQY
v_call: TRBV7-2; j_call: TRBJ2-5; cdr3_aa: ASSLRWSSGSGGQETQY
v_call: TRBV29-1; j_call: TRBJ2-7; cdr3_aa: SVEPRQGDRLQY
v_call: TRBV19; j_call: TRBJ1-1; cdr3_aa: ASSQGRFTKNTEAF
v_call: TRBV27; j_call: TRBJ1-6; cdr3_aa: ASSLRDRANSPLH
v_call: TRBV15; j_call: TRBJ1-4; cdr3_aa: ATSSYENEKLF
v_call: TRBV27; j_call: TRBJ1-2; cdr3_aa: ASSTYRGLNYGYT
v_call: TRBV29-1; j_call: TRBJ2-7; cdr3_aa: SVGASGTGVYEQY
v_call: TRBV30; j_call: TRBJ2-1; cdr3_aa: AGGLAGMTEQF
v_call: TRBV4-3; j_call: TRBJ1-2; cdr3_aa: ASSQEFGAANYGYT
v_call: TRBV28; j_call: TRBJ2-1; cdr3_aa: ASSLYPSTYNEQF
v_call: TRBV20-1; j_call: TRBJ2-7; cdr3_aa: SASNLGEQY
v_call: TRBV7-6; j_call: TRBJ2-3; cdr3_aa: ASSLDGSGDTQY
v_call: TRBV7-6; j_call: TRBJ2-7; cdr3_aa: ASSMTSRYEQY
v_call: TRBV11-2; j_call: TRBJ2-7; cdr3_aa: ASSPRTASYEQY
v_call: TRBV30; j_call: TRBJ2-1; cdr3_aa: AWSVRRSSYNEQF
v_call: TRBV28; j_call: TRBJ2-5; cdr3_aa: ASSFLPGAQETQY